The 3 T cell receptor beta chains given below trace back to one sample, sequenced in a study of metastatic and nonmetastatic thyroid tumors. Patients were all untreated before their thyroid surgery. MiXCR re-clonotyped the PCR reads for TCRdb. This table has 30,000 or so clones, just under 25% appearing once. Material for sequencing was blood. The origin of the receptors is a female donor with papillary thyroid cancer or a benign thyroid nodule (not recorded which). Some clones in this sample may be carry-over from other donors' samples.

This clone was detected many times. The chain couples TRBV2 to TRBJ1-6; 9 bases line up with TRBD1. Germline CDR1 and CDR2: SNHLY and FYNNEI. After removal of 10 bases from V and 3 bases from J, the junction contained 4 bases not matched to a gene. This CDR3 has 14 residues. The CDR3 spells CAIDRGDYNSPLHF. CDR3 nucleotides: TGTGCCATCGACAGGGGGGACTATAATTCACCCCTCCACTTT.

This clone was observed many times. The chain carries TRBV5-1 and TRBJ1-2, with D perhaps matching TRBD1 (5 bases). V was pared by 4 bases and J by 6 bases, with 19 bases between. CDR3 size: 15 residues. Germline V CDR1 and CDR2: SGHRS, YFSETQ. CDR3 amino acids: CASSPMGTSFDGYTF. In nucleotides, the CDR3 is TGCGCCAGCAGCCCGATGGGGACCTCTTTCGATGGCTACACCTTC.

This clone has ten or more counts. This rearrangement joins TRBV5-1 to TRBJ2-1; D ambiguous. The germline gives CDR1 SGHRS, CDR2 YFSETQ. The ends were cut back, 4 bases at V and 5 bases at J, with 10 bases in the middle. CDR3 size: 13 residues. CDR3: CASSTDGNNEQFF. In DNA form, the CDR3 reads TGCGCCAGCAGCACGGACGGAAACAATGAGCAGTTCTTC.